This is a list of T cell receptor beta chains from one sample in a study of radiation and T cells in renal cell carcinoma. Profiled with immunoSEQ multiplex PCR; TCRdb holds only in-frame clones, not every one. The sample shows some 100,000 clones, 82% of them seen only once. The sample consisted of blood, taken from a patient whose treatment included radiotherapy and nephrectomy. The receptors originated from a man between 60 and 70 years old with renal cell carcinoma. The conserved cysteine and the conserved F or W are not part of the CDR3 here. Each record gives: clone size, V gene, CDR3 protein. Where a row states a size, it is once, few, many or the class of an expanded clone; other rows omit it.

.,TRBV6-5,ASSYSIGTGRHEQY
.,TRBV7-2,ASSFRTLTSGSPYEQY
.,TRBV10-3,AINTGAGANVLT
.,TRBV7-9,ASSDHLEEDDGYT
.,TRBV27,ASSLGTGSPAF
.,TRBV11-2,ASSFNPGLTDTQY
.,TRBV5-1,ASSLGPGSDTQY
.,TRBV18,ASSPTTGGAGYGYT
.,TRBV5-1,ASSKTPSNEQF
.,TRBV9,ASSPHQGNTGELF
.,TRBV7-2,ASSLRSYEQY
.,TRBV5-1,ASSLRGGTEAF
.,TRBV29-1,SVGGDGEQY
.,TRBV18,ASSPAFGSSYEQY
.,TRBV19,ASSTTPGEQY
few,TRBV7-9,ASSQSPYNTGELF
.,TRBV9,ASSADSYNEQF
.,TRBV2,ASKRRGTGDEQY
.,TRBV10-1,ASSESGLAISSYEQY
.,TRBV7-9,AIGRDQPQH
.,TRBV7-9,ASSSPPKPNTGELF
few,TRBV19,ASSSQRDREGDTQY
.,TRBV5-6,ASSSYLAGGSTDTQY